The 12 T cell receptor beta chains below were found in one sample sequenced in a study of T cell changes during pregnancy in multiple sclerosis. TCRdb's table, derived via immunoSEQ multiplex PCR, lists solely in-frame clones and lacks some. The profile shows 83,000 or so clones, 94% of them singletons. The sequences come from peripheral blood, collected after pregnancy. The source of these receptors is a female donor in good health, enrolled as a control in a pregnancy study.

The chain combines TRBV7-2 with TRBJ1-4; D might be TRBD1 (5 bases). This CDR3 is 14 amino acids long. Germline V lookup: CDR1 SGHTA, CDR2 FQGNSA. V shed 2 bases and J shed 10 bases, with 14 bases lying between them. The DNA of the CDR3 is TGTGCCAGCAGCTTAAGAAGGGGAACTACAAAACTGTTTTTT. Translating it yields CASSLRRGTTKLFF.

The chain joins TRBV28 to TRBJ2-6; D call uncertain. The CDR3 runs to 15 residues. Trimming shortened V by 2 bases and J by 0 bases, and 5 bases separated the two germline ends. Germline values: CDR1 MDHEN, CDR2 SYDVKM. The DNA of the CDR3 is TGTGCCAGCAGTTTAGCGAGCTCTGGGGCCAACGTCCTGACTTTC. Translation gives CASSLASSGANVLTF.

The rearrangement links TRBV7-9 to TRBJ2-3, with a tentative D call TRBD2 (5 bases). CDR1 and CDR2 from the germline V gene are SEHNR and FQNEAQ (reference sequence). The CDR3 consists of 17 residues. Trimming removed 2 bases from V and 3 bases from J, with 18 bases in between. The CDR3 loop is CASSLSYRGSQTDTQYF. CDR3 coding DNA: TGTGCCAGCAGCTTATCCTACCGAGGGAGTCAAACAGATACGCAGTATTTT.

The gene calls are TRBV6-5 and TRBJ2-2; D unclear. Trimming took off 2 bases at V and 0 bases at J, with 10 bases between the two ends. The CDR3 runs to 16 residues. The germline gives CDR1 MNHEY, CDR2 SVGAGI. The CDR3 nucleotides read TGTGCCAGCAGTTACGCACAGTACGCGAACACCGGGGAGCTGTTTTTT. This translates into CASSYAQYANTGELFF.

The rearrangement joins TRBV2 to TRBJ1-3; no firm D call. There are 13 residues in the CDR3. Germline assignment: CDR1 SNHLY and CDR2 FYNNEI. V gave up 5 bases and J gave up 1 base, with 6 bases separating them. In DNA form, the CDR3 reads TGTGCCAGCAGTCCAGTATCTGGAAACACCATATATTTT. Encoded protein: CASSPVSGNTIYF.

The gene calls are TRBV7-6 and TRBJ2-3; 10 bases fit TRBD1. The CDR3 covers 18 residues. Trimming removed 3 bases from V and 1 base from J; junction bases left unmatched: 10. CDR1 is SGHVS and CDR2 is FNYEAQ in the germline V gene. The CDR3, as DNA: TGTGCCAGCAGCTTTGGGTTGCGACAGGGGGCCCGCACAGATACGCAGTATTTT. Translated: CASSFGLRQGARTDTQYF. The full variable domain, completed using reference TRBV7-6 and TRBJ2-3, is GAGVSQSPRYKVTKRGQDVALRCDPISGHVSLYWYRQALGQGPEFLTYFNYEAQQDKSGLPNDRFSAERPEGSISTLTIQRTEQRDSAMYRCASSFGLRQGARTDTQYFGPGTRLTVL.

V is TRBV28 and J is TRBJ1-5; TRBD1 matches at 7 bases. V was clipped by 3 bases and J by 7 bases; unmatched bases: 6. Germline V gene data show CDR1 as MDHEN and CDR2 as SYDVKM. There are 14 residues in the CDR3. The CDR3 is CASSFRTGEQPQHF. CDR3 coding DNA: TGTGCCAGCAGTTTCCGGACAGGTGAACAGCCCCAGCATTTT.

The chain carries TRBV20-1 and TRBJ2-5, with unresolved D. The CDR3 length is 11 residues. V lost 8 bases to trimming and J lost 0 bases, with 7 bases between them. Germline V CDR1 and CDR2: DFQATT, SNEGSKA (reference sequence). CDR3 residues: CSPRYQETQYF. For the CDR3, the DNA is TGCAGTCCCAGGTACCAAGAGACCCAGTACTTC.

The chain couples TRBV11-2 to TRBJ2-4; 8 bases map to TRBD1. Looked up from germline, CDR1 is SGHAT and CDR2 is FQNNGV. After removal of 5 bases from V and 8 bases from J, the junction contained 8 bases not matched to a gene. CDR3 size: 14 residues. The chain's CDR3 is CASSPRTGTDIQYF. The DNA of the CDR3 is TGTGCCAGCAGCCCGAGGACAGGGACGGACATTCAGTACTTC.

The CDR3 DNA reads TGTGCCAGCAGCTCTAACAGGGGGCACGGCTACACCTTC. Protein: CASSSNRGHGYTF. The J gene is TRBJ1-2, the V gene TRBV5-4; 9 positions match TRBD1. The V gene end was trimmed by 3 bases and the J gene end by 8 bases; junction bases not matched to a gene: 5. CDR1 SGHNT and CDR2 YYREEE come from the germline V gene (reference sequence). The CDR3 runs 13 residues.

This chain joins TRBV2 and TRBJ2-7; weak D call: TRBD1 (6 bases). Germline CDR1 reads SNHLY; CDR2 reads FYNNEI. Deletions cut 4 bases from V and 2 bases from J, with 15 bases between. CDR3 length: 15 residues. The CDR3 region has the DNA TGTGCCAGCAGTGTCCACGGGGCAGGGGCCTACGAGCAGTACTTC. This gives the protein CASSVHGAGAYEQYF. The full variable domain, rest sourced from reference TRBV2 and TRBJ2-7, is EPEVTQTPSHQVTQMGQEVILRCVPISNHLYFYWYRQILGQKVEFLVSFYNNEISEKSEIFDDQFSVERPDGSNFTLKIRSTKLEDSAMYFCASSVHGAGAYEQYFGPGTRLTVT.

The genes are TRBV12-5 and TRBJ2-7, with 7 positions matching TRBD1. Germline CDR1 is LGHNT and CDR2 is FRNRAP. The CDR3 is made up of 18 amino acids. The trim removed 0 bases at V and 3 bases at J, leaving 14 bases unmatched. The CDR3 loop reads CASGLVQGTSPGGYEQYF. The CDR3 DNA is TGTGCTAGTGGTTTGGTACAGGGGACATCTCCTGGGGGCTACGAGCAGTACTTC.